Below, one T cell receptor beta chain is given with its context. The antigen is undetermined. Between the trimmed V and J ends, which lost 4 bases and 3 bases, there was a span of 13 bases. CDR1 is SGHDN and CDR2 is FVKESK in the germline V gene. The CDR3 runs to 14 residues. The data were taken from a study of T cell responses to AZD1222 COVID-19 vaccine. Notes on the study in general: Repertoire sampling was restricted to post-peak T cell response timepoints. Just a handful of AZD1222 recipients tested seropositive at baseline.

Using immunoSEQ multiplex PCR, the repertoire was profiled, and TCRdb retains in-frame clones only, with some absent. The table shows about 97,000 clones, with approximately 90% occurring only once. The starting material was peripheral blood, obtained on day 0 of AZD1222 vaccination. The chain uses TRBV14 and TRBJ2-7, with D possibly called TRBD1 or TRBD2 (5 bases each). The TCR sequence derives from an adult in good health. In nucleotides, the CDR3 is TGTGCCAGCAGCCCCTTCCAGGGAGACTACGAGCAGTACTTC. As protein: CASSPFQGDYEQYF.